These 15 T cell receptor beta chains originate from one sample sequenced in a study of blood T cells in healthy people across ages. Next came a second PCR, run for about 7 to 12 cycles, which used a sample-barcoded 5' primer along with a J-beta primer mix. TCRdb re-derived calls from the 5' RACE reads in MiXCR, one entry per CDR3 protein. The repertoire holds over 950,000 distinct CDR3 sequences, 30% to 40% seen once, with less than 15% in the top ten. Sequenced: blood. These receptor sequences come from a young man in good health.

As for this clonotype: A junction boundary mismatches the germline segment, possibly from a read error. J is TRBJ2-5 and V is TRBV10-3; TRBD1 aligns across 7 bases. The DNA end is more similar to TRBJ2-7, so the J call may be wrong. The V gene's germline CDR1 is ENHRY and CDR2 SYGVKD. This CDR3 region has 14 residues. Here the CDR3 DNA reads TGTACCATCAGGGACGGGACAGCGGCCTACGAGCAGTACTTC. Protein product: CTIRDGTAAYEQYF.

The sample holds a few counts of this clonotype. V usage is TRBV6-2 or TRBV6-3 and J usage is TRBJ1-6; tentative D call: TRBD1 (5 bases). The CDR3 sequence is 13 residues long. CDR1 is MNHEY, CDR2 SVGEGT, per germline. V was pared by 5 bases and J by 9 bases, with 11 bases between. The CDR3 bases are TGTGCCAGCAGTAGGGGCCTAGGTTCACCCCTCCACTTT. Translating it yields CASSRGLGSPLHF.

This sequence joins TRBV2 and TRBJ2-2, with D tentatively TRBD1 (6 bases). Trimming removed 7 bases at V and 0 bases at J, with 9 bases between. Germline CDR1 reads SNHLY; CDR2 reads FYNNEI. This CDR3 is 14 amino acids long. The CDR3 sequence: CASKGTSNTGELFF. In DNA, the CDR3 is TGTGCCAGCAAGGGGACATCGAACACCGGGGAGCTGTTTTTT. Using reference TRBV2 and TRBJ2-2 for the parts outside the CDR3, the full variable domain is EPEVTQTPSHQVTQMGQEVILRCVPISNHLYFYWYRQILGQKVEFLVSFYNNEISEKSEIFDDQFSVERPDGSNFTLKIRSTKLEDSAMYFCASKGTSNTGELFFGEGSRLTVL.

This clonotype has more than one count but fewer than ten. The V call is TRBV9, the J call TRBJ2-6; D gene unclear. V lost 4 bases to trimming and J lost 2 bases, with 7 bases between them. The CDR3 has 14 residues. In germline, CDR1 is SGDLS, CDR2 YYNGEE. The CDR3 nucleotides read TGTGCCAGCAGCTACTATACTGGGGCCAACGTCCTGACTTTC. This translates into CASSYYTGANVLTF.

The chain combines TRBV15 with TRBJ2-5; unclear D gene. This CDR3 is built from 13 residues. V was clipped by 5 bases and J by 2 bases, with 9 bases between them. Germline CDR1 LNHNV, CDR2 YYDKDF (reference sequence). CDR3 nucleotides: TGTGCCACCAGCCCCGGTACTCAAGAGACCCAGTACTTC. Protein sequence: CATSPGTQETQYF.

This clonotype has a handful of counts. V is TRBV3-1 and J is TRBJ2-2; D possibly corresponds to TRBD1 (5 bases). Trimming stripped 3 bases from V and 6 bases from J, with 8 bases between. The CDR3 has 13 residues. Germline V CDR1 and CDR2: LGHDT, YNNKEL (reference sequence). The CDR3 DNA sequence: TGTGCCAGCAGCCACAGGGTCGCCGGGGAGCTGTTTTTT. This encodes CASSHRVAGELFF.

The chain carries TRBV2 and TRBJ2-3; no definite D call. Germline CDR1 and CDR2: SNHLY and FYNNEI. The V end lost 4 bases, the J end lost 4 bases, and 9 bases lay between the germline ends. This CDR3 contains 13 residues. In DNA form, the CDR3 reads TGTGCCAGCAGTGTGTCCCACGCAGATACGCAGTATTTT. Translation gives CASSVSHADTQYF.

In this sample, this clonotype turned up many times. V gene TRBV7-2 combines with J gene TRBJ1-2; D not resolved. Germline CDR1 reads SGHTA; CDR2 reads FQGNSA. The CDR3 has 13 amino acids. With 2 bases removed from V and 3 bases from J, the gap between germline ends came to 7 bases. The CDR3: CASSLTEDYGYTF. The CDR3 coding sequence is TGTGCCAGCAGCTTAACGGAAGACTATGGCTACACCTTC.

The table lists this clonotype with a few counts. The chain employs TRBV2 and TRBJ2-3; 8 bases agree with TRBD2. Germline CDR1 and CDR2: SNHLY and FYNNEI. The CDR3 is 16 residues long. The V gene end was trimmed by 7 bases and the J gene end by 1 base; junction bases not matched to a gene: 10. The CDR3 here is CASTYLAGTRTDTQYF. CDR3 DNA sequence: TGTGCCAGCACTTATTTAGCGGGGACCCGCACAGATACGCAGTATTTT.

The gene calls are TRBV7-2 and TRBJ2-6; D is perhaps TRBD2 (6 bases). In germline, CDR1 is SGHTA, CDR2 FQGNSA. The V end lost 1 base, the J end lost 3 bases, and 10 bases lay between the germline ends. This CDR3 region has 16 residues. The DNA of the CDR3 is TGTGCCAGCAGCTTAGGTCTAGCGCTTGGGGCCAACGTCCTGACTTTC. Amino acid sequence: CASSLGLALGANVLTF.

This clonotype came up a few times. V is TRBV15 and J is TRBJ1-1; D is ambiguous. Trimming shortened V by 3 bases and J by 1 base, and 12 bases separated the two germline ends. The CDR3 totals 15 residues. CDR1 is LNHNV, CDR2 YYDKDF, per germline (reference sequence). For the CDR3, the DNA is TGTGCCACCAGCAGGAAAACCAGAGGGAACACTGAAGCTTTCTTT. The encoded protein is CATSRKTRGNTEAFF.

The chain is built from TRBV29-1 and TRBJ2-7, with 8 bases aligning to TRBD1. The V segment lost 8 bases and the J segment 3 bases; nucleotides outside the gene matches: 12. The CDR3 is 14 residues long. Per germline, CDR1 SQVTM and CDR2 ANQGSEA. The CDR3 region is CSLERTGRSYEQYF. CDR3 nucleotides: TGCAGCCTCGAGAGGACAGGGCGAAGCTACGAGCAGTACTTC.

The V gene is TRBV20-1, the J gene TRBJ2-2, with TRBD1 as a possible D gene (6 bases). Germline V gene data show CDR1 as DFQATT and CDR2 as SNEGSKA (reference sequence). The CDR3 runs to 16 residues. Trimming took off 3 bases at V and 4 bases at J, with 18 bases between the two ends. The CDR3 nucleotides are TGCAGTGCTAGCGCTCACCGAGGGACATCCACCGGGGAGCTGTTTTTT. It is translated as CSASAHRGTSTGELFF.

This chain links TRBV5-1 with TRBJ2-3; D is unclear. Germline CDR1 is SGHRS and CDR2 is YFSETQ. The CDR3 runs to 16 residues. Deletions cut 0 bases from V and 0 bases from J, with 11 bases between. CDR3: CASSLVGRPSTDTQYF. CDR3 in DNA: TGCGCCAGCAGCTTGGTGGGAAGACCTAGCACAGATACGCAGTATTTT.

The genes are TRBV20-1 and TRBJ1-2, with a tentative D call TRBD1 (6 bases). The CDR3 runs 12 residues. CDR1 DFQATT and CDR2 SNEGSKA come from the germline V gene (reference sequence). The V end lost 3 bases, the J end lost 4 bases, and 9 bases lay between the germline ends. CDR3 loop: CSASSTGYGYTF. DNA of the CDR3: TGCAGTGCTAGTTCGACAGGCTATGGCTACACCTTC.